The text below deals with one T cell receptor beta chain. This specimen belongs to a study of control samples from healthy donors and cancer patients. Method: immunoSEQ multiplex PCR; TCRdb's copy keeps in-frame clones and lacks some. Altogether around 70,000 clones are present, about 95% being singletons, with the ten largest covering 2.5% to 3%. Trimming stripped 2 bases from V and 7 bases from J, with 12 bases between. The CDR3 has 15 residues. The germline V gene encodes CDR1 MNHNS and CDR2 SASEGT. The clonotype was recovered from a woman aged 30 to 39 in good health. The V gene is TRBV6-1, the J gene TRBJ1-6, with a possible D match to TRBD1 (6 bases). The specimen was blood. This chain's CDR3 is CASSETGAWNSPLHF. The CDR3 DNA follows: TGTGCCAGCAGTGAAACGGGGGCTTGGAATTCACCCCTCCACTTT.